This TCR beta chain was captured in a study of blood T cell repertoires in COVID-19. The wider study: Nucleic acid was either cDNA or gDNA, and it came from T cells, B-cell-depleted T cells, or PBMCs.

In the original analysis: Reference gene primers were amplified, and this amplification served to estimate nucleated cell counts. Some clones are missing from TCRdb's copy, which holds only in-frame ones; the method was immunoSEQ multiplex PCR. V, J and clone size were drawn from that table, and D and trimming were deduced from the DNA. This sample has 200,000 or so clones; 80% to 90% occur once, and the top ten carry 4.5% to 5.5%. The CDR3 loop spans 13 amino acids. V lost 9 bases and J lost 3, with 12 bases in between. Per the germline V gene, CDR1 is MRHNA and CDR2 is SNTAGT. The sequencing sample was made of peripheral blood. This clonotype was obtained from a woman in her seventies with active or convalescent COVID-19. The genes are TRBV6-4 and TRBJ2-1; tentative D call: TRBD1 (6 bases). The CDR3, as DNA: TGTGCCAGGACAGGTGGGGTCTACAATGAGCAGTTCTTC. Its protein product is CARTGGVYNEQFF.